This is a list of T cell receptor beta chains from one sample in a study of glioma-infiltrating T cells. From the multiplex PCR reads, TCRdb called clonotypes with MiXCR, one entry per CDR3 protein. The sample has some 6,200 distinct CDR3 sequences, roughly 28% seen once; the top ten hold around 14%. The source material was glioma tissue, nonneoplastic brain tissue, or PBMCs (not recorded which). The receptors shown here come from a human donor with low-grade glioma or glioblastoma, undergoing nonglioma brain surgery, or in good health (not recorded which). Each CDR3 is given with its conserved first and last residue. The D gene is left open where the match is weak. A clone size is listed for some rows: how often the clone was seen (once, few, many), or a class if it is expanded.

CASSRDRFGLGAFF TGTGCCAGCAGCCGGGACAGGTTCGGCCTTGGGGCTTTCTTT TRBD1 TRBV4-2 14 many TRBJ1-1
CASSSSGGATEQFF TGTGCCAGCAGCAGCAGCGGGGGAGCTACTGAGCAGTTCTTC TRBD2 TRBV5-5 14 many TRBJ2-1
CASSGTGSGANVLTF TGTGCCAGCAGTGGGACAGGGTCTGGGGCCAACGTCCTGACTTTC TRBD1 TRBV6-1 15 medium-sized TRBJ2-6
CASSYQGEAQYF TGTGCCAGCAGTTACCAAGGGGAGGCCCAGTACTTC - TRBV6-2/TRBV6-3 12 medium-sized TRBJ2-5
CASGTIKISTSTETKSF TGTGCCAGCGGGACAATAAAGATTTCAACTAGCACAGAGACGAAGTCTTTT - TRBV27 17 - TRBJ2-3
CSVSGGLNSPLHF TGCAGCGTTTCAGGAGGGCTGAATTCACCCCTCCACTTT - TRBV29-1 13 - TRBJ1-6
CASAPDGIETQYF TGTGCCAGTGCCCCGGACGGGATAGAGACCCAGTACTTC - TRBV28 13 few TRBJ2-5
CSAPGTSGITNEQFF TGCAGTGCACCCGGGACTAGCGGGATCACAAATGAGCAGTTCTTC TRBD2 TRBV20-1 15 - TRBJ2-1
CASSRAGDRSYEQYF TGTGCCAGCAGCCGAGCGGGGGACCGCTCCTACGAGCAGTACTTC TRBD2 TRBV5-5 15 - TRBJ2-7
CASSQAGQGYEQYF TGCGCCAGCAGCCAAGCGGGACAGGGATACGAGCAGTACTTC TRBD1 TRBV4-1 14 medium-sized TRBJ2-7
CASSFSSGHNEQFF TGCGCCAGCAGCTTCAGTAGCGGACACAATGAGCAGTTCTTC - TRBV5-1 14 many TRBJ2-1
CASSLGSGNQPQHF TGTGCCAGCAGCTTAGGGTCAGGCAATCAGCCCCAGCATTTT - TRBV7-2 14 medium-sized TRBJ1-5
CSAGRAGVYNEQFF TGCAGTGCTGGAAGAGCGGGAGTCTACAATGAGCAGTTCTTC TRBD2 TRBV20-1 14 medium-sized TRBJ2-1
CASSRLAGGINAQFF TGTGCCAGCAGTCGACTAGCGGGAGGAATCAATGCGCAGTTCTTC TRBD2 TRBV6-2/TRBV6-3 15 medium-sized TRBJ2-1
CASSLVFPLSGEQFF TGTGCCAGCAGCTTGGTTTTCCCCCTTAGCGGTGAGCAGTTCTTC - TRBV5-4 15 many TRBJ2-1
CATSSGGPLNYGYTF TGTGCCACCAGCAGTGGAGGGCCTCTTAACTATGGCTACACCTTC - TRBV15 15 medium-sized TRBJ1-2
CASSRSGTSGSYEQYF TGTGCCAGCAGTAGGTCCGGGACTAGCGGGAGCTACGAGCAGTACTTC TRBD2 TRBV6-6 16 - TRBJ2-7
CASSLRTGGGGTEAFF TGTGCCAGCAGCTTAAGGACAGGGGGCGGAGGCACTGAAGCTTTCTTT TRBD1 TRBV7-2 16 many TRBJ1-1
CATGSGGGYNEQFF TGTGCCACCGGTAGCGGCGGAGGCTACAATGAGCAGTTCTTC - TRBV24-1 14 many TRBJ2-1
CSARDDGTSGRLYF TGCAGTGCTAGAGACGACGGGACTAGCGGGAGGCTGTACTTC TRBD2 TRBV20-1 14 medium-sized TRBJ2-7
CATSRDLASGSREQFF TGTGCCACCAGCAGAGATCTGGCTAGCGGGAGCCGTGAGCAGTTCTTC TRBD2 TRBV15 16 medium-sized TRBJ2-1
CASTDRAGETQYF TGTGCCAGCACGGACAGGGCGGGAGAGACCCAGTACTTC TRBD1 TRBV2 13 many TRBJ2-5
CASSQLIPGGGLTQDTQYF TGTGCCAGCTCACAACTAATCCCCGGAGGGGGCCTGACACAAGATACGCAGTATTTT - TRBV18 19 medium-sized TRBJ2-3
CASSLVLAGVNEQFF TGTGCCAGCAGCTTAGTTCTAGCGGGAGTCAATGAGCAGTTCTTC TRBD2 TRBV7-3 15 many TRBJ2-1
CASSLTTSGSYNEQFF TGCGCCAGCAGTCTTACTACTAGCGGGAGTTACAATGAGCAGTTCTTC TRBD2 TRBV5-1 16 few TRBJ2-1
CASSSNEETQYF TGCGCCAGCAGCTCGAATGAAGAGACCCAGTACTTC - TRBV5-1 12 many TRBJ2-5
CASSQRRDYSYEQYF TGTGCCAGCAGCCAACGCCGGGACTACTCCTACGAGCAGTACTTC TRBD2 TRBV12-3/TRBV12-4 15 many TRBJ2-7
CASSTTDSYEQYF TGTGCCAGCAGCACGACCGACTCCTACGAGCAGTACTTC - TRBV28 13 medium-sized TRBJ2-7
CSVVPPGLRYNEQFF TGCAGCGTCGTACCGCCGGGACTACGTTACAATGAGCAGTTCTTC TRBD2 TRBV29-1 15 many TRBJ2-1
CASSPFSSTDYNEQFF TGTGCCAGCAGTCCTTTCTCTAGCACTGACTACAATGAGCAGTTCTTC - TRBV6-4 16 many TRBJ2-1
CASSLNGYEQYF TGTGCCAGCAGCTTAAACGGCTACGAGCAGTACTTC - TRBV7-2 12 medium-sized TRBJ2-7
CASSLGAGGLNEQFF TGTGCCAGCAGCTTAGGAGCGGGAGGGCTCAATGAGCAGTTCTTC TRBD2 TRBV7-3 15 many TRBJ2-1
CASSQDRKEEAFF TGCGCCAGCAGCCAAGACAGGAAGGAGGAAGCTTTCTTT - TRBV4-3 13 many TRBJ1-1
CSARVGPGNTIYF TGCAGTGCTAGAGTGGGCCCTGGAAACACCATATATTTT - TRBV20-1 13 medium-sized TRBJ1-3
CASSFAGTQETQYF TGTGCCAGCAGCTTTGCCGGGACTCAAGAGACCCAGTACTTC - TRBV7-2 14 many TRBJ2-5
CATSREMGEAFF TGTGCCACCAGCCGGGAAATGGGGGAAGCTTTCTTT - TRBV15 12 - TRBJ1-1
CASSSVTANSPLHF TGTGCCAGCAGCTCTGTCACGGCCAATTCACCCCTCCACTTT - TRBV7-9 14 medium-sized TRBJ1-6
CASSSGLAEVNEQFF TGTGCCAGCAGTTCCGGACTAGCGGAAGTGAATGAGCAGTTCTTC TRBD2 TRBV6-6 15 - TRBJ2-1
CSAAGGGSGPKLTDTQYF TGCAGCGCTGCGGGGGGAGGGAGCGGCCCCAAACTCACAGATACGCAGTATTTT TRBD2 TRBV29-1 18 many TRBJ2-3
CASSPSRDGSREQYF TGTGCCAGCAGCCCTTCTCGGGACGGGTCAAGGGAGCAGTACTTC - TRBV3-1 15 many TRBJ2-7
CASSDINQPQHF TGTGCCAGTAGTGACATTAACCAGCCCCAGCATTTT - TRBV19 12 many TRBJ1-5
CASSLAQEREQFF TGTGCCAGCAGCTTAGCGCAAGAGCGTGAGCAGTTCTTC - TRBV7-9 13 many TRBJ2-1
CSVDTGVETQYF TGCAGCGTTGATACAGGGGTCGAGACCCAGTACTTC TRBD1 TRBV29-1 12 few TRBJ2-5
CATGQGGNQPQHF TGTGCCACCGGACAGGGTGGGAATCAGCCCCAGCATTTT TRBD1 TRBV7-9 13 - TRBJ1-5
CASSGLINQPKNF TGTGCCAGCAGTGGCCTAATCAATCAGCCCAAGAATTTT - TRBV6-2/TRBV6-3 13 - TRBJ1-5